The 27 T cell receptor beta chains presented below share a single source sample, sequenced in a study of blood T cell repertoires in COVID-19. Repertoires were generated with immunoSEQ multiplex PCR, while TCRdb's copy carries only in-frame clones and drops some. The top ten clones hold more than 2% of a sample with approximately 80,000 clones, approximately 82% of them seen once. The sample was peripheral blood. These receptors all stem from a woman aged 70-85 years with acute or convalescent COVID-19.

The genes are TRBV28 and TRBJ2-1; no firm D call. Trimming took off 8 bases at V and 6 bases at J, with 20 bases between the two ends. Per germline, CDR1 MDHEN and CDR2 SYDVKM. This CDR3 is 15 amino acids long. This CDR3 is CASGTSGRSRNEQFF. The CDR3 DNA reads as TGTGCCAGCGGTACCTCCGGTAGAAGTCGCAATGAGCAGTTCTTC.

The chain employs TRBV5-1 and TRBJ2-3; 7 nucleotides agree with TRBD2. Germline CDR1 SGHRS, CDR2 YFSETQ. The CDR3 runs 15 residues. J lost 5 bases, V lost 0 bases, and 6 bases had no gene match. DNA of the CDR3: TGCGCCAGCAGCTTGGACCCAGGGAGGGTAGATACGCAGTATTTT. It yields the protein CASSLDPGRVDTQYF.

The CDR3 region has the DNA TGCGCCAGCAGTGGCGACAGGGGGCCGTTACTAGATACGCAGTATTTT. It translates to CASSGDRGPLLDTQYF. The rearrangement joins TRBV10-2 to TRBJ2-3; 10 positions match TRBD1. The V and J ends lost 4 bases and 5 bases, in that order; junction bases with no gene match: 9. The CDR3 is 16 residues long. From germline, CDR1 is WSHSY and CDR2 SAAADI.

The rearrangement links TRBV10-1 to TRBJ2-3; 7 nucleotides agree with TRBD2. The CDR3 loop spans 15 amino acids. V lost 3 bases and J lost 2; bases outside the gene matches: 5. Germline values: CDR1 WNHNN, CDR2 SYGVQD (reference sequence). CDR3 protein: CASSESGGYTDTQYF. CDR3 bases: TGCGCCAGCAGTGAATCGGGGGGTTACACAGATACGCAGTATTTT.

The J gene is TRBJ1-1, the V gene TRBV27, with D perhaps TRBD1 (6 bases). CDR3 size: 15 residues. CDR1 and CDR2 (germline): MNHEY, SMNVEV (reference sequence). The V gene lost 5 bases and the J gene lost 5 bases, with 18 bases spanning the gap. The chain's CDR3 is CASSIKEPGQTEAFF. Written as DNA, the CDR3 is TGTGCCAGCAGTATAAAAGAACCCGGACAGACTGAAGCTTTCTTT.

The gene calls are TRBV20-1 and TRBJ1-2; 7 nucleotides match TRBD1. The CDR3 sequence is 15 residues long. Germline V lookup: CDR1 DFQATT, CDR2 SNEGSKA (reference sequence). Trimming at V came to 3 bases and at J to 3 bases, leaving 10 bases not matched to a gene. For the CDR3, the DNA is TGCAGTGCTAGTAGGATCCTGCAGGGGGACTATGGCTACACCTTC. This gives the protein CSASRILQGDYGYTF.

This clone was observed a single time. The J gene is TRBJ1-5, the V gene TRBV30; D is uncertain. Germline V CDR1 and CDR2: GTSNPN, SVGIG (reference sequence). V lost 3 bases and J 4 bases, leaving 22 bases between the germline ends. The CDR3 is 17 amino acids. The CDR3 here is CAWSPIDGHWVNQPQHF. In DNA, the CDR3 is TGTGCCTGGAGCCCCATTGATGGGCATTGGGTTAATCAGCCCCAGCATTTT.

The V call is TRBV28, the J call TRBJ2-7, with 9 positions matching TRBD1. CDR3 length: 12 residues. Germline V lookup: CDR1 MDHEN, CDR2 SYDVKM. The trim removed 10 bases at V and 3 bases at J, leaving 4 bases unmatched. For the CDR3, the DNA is TGTGCCATCCGACAGGGGGACTACGAGCAGTACTTC. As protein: CAIRQGDYEQYF.

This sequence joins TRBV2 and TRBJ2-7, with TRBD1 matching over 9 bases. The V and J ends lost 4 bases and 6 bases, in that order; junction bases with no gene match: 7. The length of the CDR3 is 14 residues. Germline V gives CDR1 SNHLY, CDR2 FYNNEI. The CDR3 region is CASSVDRGRSEQYF. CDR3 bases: TGTGCCAGCAGTGTGGACAGGGGTAGATCCGAGCAGTACTTC.

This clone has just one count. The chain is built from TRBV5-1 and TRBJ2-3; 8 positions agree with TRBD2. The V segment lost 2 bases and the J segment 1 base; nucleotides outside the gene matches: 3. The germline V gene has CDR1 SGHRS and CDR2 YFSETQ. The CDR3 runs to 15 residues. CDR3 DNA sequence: TGCGCCAGCAGCTTAGAAGCGGGGGGCACAGATACGCAGTATTTT. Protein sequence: CASSLEAGGTDTQYF.

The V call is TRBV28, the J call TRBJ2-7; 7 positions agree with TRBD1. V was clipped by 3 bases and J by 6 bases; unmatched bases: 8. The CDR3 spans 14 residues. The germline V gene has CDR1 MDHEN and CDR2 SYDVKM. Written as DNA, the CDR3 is TGTGCCAGCAGTTTTCTCCACAGGGGTACCGAGCAGTACTTC. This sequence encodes CASSFLHRGTEQYF.

The DNA for the CDR3 is TGTGCCAGCCTTACAGGATCCTACGAGCAGTACTTC. Protein product: CASLTGSYEQYF. The genes are TRBV5-8 and TRBJ2-7; maybe TRBD1 (5 bases). The CDR3 is 12 amino acids. Germline V gene lookup returns CDR1 SGHTS and CDR2 YDEGEE. The V gene lost 7 bases and the J gene lost 1 base, with 9 bases spanning the gap.

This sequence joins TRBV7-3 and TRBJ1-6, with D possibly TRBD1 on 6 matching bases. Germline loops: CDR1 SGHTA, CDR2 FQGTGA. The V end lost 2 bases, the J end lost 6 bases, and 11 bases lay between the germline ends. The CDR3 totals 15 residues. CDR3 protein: CASSLAGGLNSPLHF. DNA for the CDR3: TGTGCCAGCAGCTTAGCGGGGGGCCTTAATTCACCCCTCCACTTT.

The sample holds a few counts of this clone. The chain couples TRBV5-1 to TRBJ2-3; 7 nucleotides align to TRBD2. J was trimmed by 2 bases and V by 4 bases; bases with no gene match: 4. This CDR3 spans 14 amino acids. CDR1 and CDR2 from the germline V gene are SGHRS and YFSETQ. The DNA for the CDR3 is TGCGCCAGCAGCGGACTAGATGCCACAGATACGCAGTATTTT. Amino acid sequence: CASSGLDATDTQYF.

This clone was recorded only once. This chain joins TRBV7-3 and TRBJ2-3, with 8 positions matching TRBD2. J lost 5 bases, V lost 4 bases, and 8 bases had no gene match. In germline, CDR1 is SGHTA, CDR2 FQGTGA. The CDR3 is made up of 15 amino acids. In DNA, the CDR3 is TGTGCCAGCAGCTCTCAGCGGGGGCCGGGAGATACGCAGTATTTT. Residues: CASSSQRGPGDTQYF.

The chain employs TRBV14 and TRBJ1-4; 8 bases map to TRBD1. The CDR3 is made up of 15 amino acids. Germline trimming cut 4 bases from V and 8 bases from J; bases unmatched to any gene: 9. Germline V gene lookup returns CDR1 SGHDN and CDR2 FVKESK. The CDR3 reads CASSLSGGLGEKLFF. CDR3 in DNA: TGTGCCAGCAGCCTCTCAGGGGGCTTGGGGGAAAAACTGTTTTTT. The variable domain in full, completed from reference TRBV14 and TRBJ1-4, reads EAGVTQFPSHSVIEKGQTVTLRCDPISGHDNLYWYRRVMGKEIKFLLHFVKESKQDESGMPNNRFLAERTGGTYSTLKVQPAELEDSGVYFCASSLSGGLGEKLFFGSGTQLSVL.

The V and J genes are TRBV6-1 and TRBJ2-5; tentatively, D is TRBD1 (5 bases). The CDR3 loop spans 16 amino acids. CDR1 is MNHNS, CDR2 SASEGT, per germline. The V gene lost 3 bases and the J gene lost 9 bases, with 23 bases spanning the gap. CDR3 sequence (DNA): TGTGCCAGCAGTGAGTGGGGTCGGAGCCCTGGGGCGGCCCAGTACTTC. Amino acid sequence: CASSEWGRSPGAAQYF.

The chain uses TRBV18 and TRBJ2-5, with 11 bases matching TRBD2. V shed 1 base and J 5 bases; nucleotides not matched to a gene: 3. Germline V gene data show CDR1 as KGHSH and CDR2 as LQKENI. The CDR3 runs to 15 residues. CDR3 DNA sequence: TGTGCCAGCTCACCACGTAGCGGGGGGGCCGAGACCCAGTACTTC. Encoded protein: CASSPRSGGAETQYF.

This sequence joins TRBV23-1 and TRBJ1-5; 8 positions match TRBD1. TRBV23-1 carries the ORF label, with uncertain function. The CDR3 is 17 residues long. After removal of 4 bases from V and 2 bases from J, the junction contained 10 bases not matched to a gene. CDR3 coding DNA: TGCGCCAGCAGTCCCGGTCAGGGGGCTGTGGGCAATCAGCCCCAGCATTTT. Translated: CASSPGQGAVGNQPQHF.

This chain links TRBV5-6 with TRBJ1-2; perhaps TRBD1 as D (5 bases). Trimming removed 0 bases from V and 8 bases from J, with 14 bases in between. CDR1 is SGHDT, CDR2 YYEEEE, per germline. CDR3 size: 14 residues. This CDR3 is CASSLDRLPDGYTF. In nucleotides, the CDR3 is TGTGCCAGCAGCTTGGACAGGCTCCCGGACGGCTACACCTTC.

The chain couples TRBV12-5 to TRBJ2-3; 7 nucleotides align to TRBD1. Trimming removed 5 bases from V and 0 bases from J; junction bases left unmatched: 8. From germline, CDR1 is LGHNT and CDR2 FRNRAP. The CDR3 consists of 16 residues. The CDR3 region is CASGPGTVASTDTQYF. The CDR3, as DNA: TGTGCTAGTGGTCCAGGGACAGTCGCTAGCACAGATACGCAGTATTTT.

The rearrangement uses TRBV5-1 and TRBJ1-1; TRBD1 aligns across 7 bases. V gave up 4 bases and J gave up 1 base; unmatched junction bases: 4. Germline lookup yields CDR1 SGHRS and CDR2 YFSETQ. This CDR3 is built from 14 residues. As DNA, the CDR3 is TGCGCCAGCAGCACTGGGACAGCGAACACTGAAGCTTTCTTT. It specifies CASSTGTANTEAFF. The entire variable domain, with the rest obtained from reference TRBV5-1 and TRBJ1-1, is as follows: KAGVTQTPRYLIKTRGQQVTLSCSPISGHRSVSWYQQTPGQGLQFLFEYFSETQRNKGNFPGRFSGRQFSNSRSEMNVSTLELGDSALYLCASSTGTANTEAFFGQGTRLTVV.

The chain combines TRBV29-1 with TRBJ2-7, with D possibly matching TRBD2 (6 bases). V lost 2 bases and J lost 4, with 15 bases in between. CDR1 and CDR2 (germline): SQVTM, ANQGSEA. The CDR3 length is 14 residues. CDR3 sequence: CSVELAGLVYEQYF. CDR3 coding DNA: TGCAGCGTTGAATTGGCGGGGCTGGTTTACGAGCAGTACTTC.

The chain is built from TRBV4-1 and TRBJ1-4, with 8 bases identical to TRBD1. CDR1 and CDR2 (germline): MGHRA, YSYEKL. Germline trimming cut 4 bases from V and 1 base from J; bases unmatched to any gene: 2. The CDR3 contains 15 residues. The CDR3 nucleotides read TGCGCCAGCAGCCGGACAGGGATAACTAATGAAAAACTGTTTTTT. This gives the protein CASSRTGITNEKLFF.

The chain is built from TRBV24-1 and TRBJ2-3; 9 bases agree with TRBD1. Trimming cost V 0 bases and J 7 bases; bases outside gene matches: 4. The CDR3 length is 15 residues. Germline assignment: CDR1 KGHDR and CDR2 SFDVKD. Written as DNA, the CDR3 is TGTGCCACCAGTGATTTGGACAGGGGGTTTAATACGCAGTATTTT. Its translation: CATSDLDRGFNTQYF.

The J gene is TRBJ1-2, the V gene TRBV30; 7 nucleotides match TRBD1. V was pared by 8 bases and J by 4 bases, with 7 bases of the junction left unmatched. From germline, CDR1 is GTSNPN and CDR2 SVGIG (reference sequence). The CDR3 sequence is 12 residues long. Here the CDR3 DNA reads TGTGCCGGGACAGTCCCTCCCTATGGCTACACCTTC. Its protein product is CAGTVPPYGYTF.

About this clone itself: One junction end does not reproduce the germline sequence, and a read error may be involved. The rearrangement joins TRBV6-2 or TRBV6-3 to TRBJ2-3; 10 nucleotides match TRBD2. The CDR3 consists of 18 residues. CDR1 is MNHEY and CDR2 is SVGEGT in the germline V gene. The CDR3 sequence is CASRYSPRAGGLGDTQYF. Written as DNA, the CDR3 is TGTGCCAGCAGGTACTCCCCTCGAGCGGGGGGGCTGGGAGATACGCAGTATTTT.